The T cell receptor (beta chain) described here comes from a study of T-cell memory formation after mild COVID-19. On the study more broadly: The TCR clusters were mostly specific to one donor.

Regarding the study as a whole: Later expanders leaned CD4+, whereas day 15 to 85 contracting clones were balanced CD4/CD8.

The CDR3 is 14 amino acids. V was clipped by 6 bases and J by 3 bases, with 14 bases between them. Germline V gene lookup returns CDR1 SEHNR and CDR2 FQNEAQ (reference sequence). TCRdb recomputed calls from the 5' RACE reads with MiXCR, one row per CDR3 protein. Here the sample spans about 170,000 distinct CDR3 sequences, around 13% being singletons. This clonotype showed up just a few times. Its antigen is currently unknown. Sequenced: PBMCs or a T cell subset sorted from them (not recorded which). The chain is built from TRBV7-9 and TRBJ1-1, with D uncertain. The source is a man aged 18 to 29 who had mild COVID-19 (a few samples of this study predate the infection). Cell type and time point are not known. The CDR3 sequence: CASRFFPGYTEAFF. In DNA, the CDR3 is TGTGCCAGCAGATTCTTCCCGGGGTACACTGAAGCTTTCTTT.